This TCR beta chain is from a study of T-cell reconstitution after alpha-beta-depleted transplantation in children. The study's findings and limits: Where some patients showed high TCRbeta diversity at day 60, it came from recipient T cells and thymic progenitors that had survived. Several hundred expanded graft clones reportedly gave rise to the alpha-beta T cells present about two months after transplant. Newly generated T cells supplied most T-cell counts and diversity one year post-transplant.

In its sample, this clonotype was seen many times. Its antigen is not known. The CDR3 is 15 residues long. Germline V lookup: CDR1 SSHAT, CDR2 FNYEAQ (reference sequence). V was clipped by 5 bases and J by 8 bases, with 19 bases between them. Unique molecular identifiers featured in how the TCRbeta library was prepared. TCRdb re-called the PCR reads through MiXCR, storing one row per CDR3 protein. Of hundreds of thousands of distinct CDR3 sequences in the sample, approximately 14% were seen once. The TCR originated in a girl aged 2 to 10 with congenital amegakaryocytic thrombocytopenia, due to receive a stem cell transplant. The V call is TRBV7-7, the J call TRBJ2-1; D assignment may be TRBD1 or TRBD2 (5 bases each). The source was PBMCs, collected before TCRalphabeta/CD19-depleted stem cell transplant. CDR3 nucleotides: TGTGCCAGCAGCCCTACGGGGACCCGAAAAGATGAGCAGTTCTTC. This gives the protein CASSPTGTRKDEQFF.